These T cell receptor beta chains were read from a single sample in a study of blood T cell repertoires in COVID-19. Data came from immunoSEQ multiplex PCR; TCRdb stores just in-frame clones and leaves some out. The sample consists of some 38,000 clones, approximately 90% of them appearing once. Sequenced material: peripheral blood. These TCRs come from a man in his 70s with acute or convalescent COVID-19. CDR3s include the opening cysteine and the closing phenylalanine or tryptophan. The order of the fields is J gene, clone size, D gene, V gene, CDR3 protein, CDR3 DNA. A D gene is named only where the DNA matches it firmly. Where a row states a size, it is once, few, many or the class of an expanded clone; other rows omit it.

j_call: TRBJ2-6
clone_size: -
d_call: -
v_call: TRBV3-1/TRBV3-2
cdr3_aa: CASSQQGITSGANVLTF
cdr3_nt: TGTGCCAGCAGCCAACAGGGTATTACCTCTGGGGCCAACGTCCTGACTTTC

j_call: TRBJ2-7
clone_size: once
d_call: -
v_call: TRBV7-2
cdr3_aa: CASSLQGSYYEQYF
cdr3_nt: TGTGCCAGCAGCTTACAGGGGTCCTACTACGAGCAGTACTTC

j_call: TRBJ2-2
clone_size: -
d_call: -
v_call: TRBV18
cdr3_aa: CASSAYGGSGELFF
cdr3_nt: TGTGCCAGCTCAGCGTATGGGGGCTCCGGGGAGCTGTTTTTT

j_call: TRBJ1-2
clone_size: -
d_call: TRBD1
v_call: TRBV5-6
cdr3_aa: CASTQTGEGGENGYTF
cdr3_nt: TGTGCCAGCACCCAGACAGGGGAGGGTGGAGAGAACGGCTACACCTTC

j_call: TRBJ1-1
clone_size: -
d_call: TRBD1
v_call: TRBV5-4
cdr3_aa: CASSLRQGDTEAFF
cdr3_nt: TGTGCCAGCAGCTTGCGACAGGGGGATACTGAAGCTTTCTTT

j_call: TRBJ2-7
clone_size: -
d_call: TRBD2
v_call: TRBV28
cdr3_aa: CASSLRLAAPGSYEQYF
cdr3_nt: TGTGCCAGCAGTTTAAGACTAGCGGCCCCCGGCTCCTACGAGCAGTACTTC

j_call: TRBJ2-5
clone_size: -
d_call: TRBD2
v_call: TRBV7-9
cdr3_aa: CASSPRKTYLAGGRETQYF
cdr3_nt: TGTGCCAGCAGCCCGCGCAAAACATACCTAGCGGGAGGACGAGAGACCCAGTACTTC

j_call: TRBJ1-2
clone_size: -
d_call: TRBD1
v_call: TRBV27
cdr3_aa: CASSSRQGEGYTF
cdr3_nt: TGTGCCAGCAGTTCGCGACAGGGTGAAGGCTACACCTTC

j_call: TRBJ1-1
clone_size: once
d_call: TRBD1
v_call: TRBV5-1
cdr3_aa: CASSSTGRDTEAFF
cdr3_nt: TGCGCCAGCAGCTCGACAGGGAGAGACACTGAAGCTTTCTTT

j_call: TRBJ2-1
clone_size: -
d_call: TRBD2
v_call: TRBV27
cdr3_aa: CASMARRLAGFYNEQFF
cdr3_nt: TGTGCCAGCATGGCCCGCAGACTAGCGGGATTTTACAATGAGCAGTTCTTC

j_call: TRBJ1-1
clone_size: -
d_call: TRBD1
v_call: TRBV6-6
cdr3_aa: CASSPLPGQGYTEAFF
cdr3_nt: TGTGCCAGCAGTCCACTACCGGGACAGGGGTACACTGAAGCTTTCTTT

j_call: TRBJ2-7
clone_size: -
d_call: -
v_call: TRBV28
cdr3_aa: CATLRLDIPYEQYF
cdr3_nt: TGTGCCACCCTACGTCTGGACATACCCTACGAGCAGTACTTC

j_call: TRBJ1-1
clone_size: -
d_call: TRBD1
v_call: TRBV7-2
cdr3_aa: CASSPRQGSNTEAFF
cdr3_nt: TGTGCCAGCAGCCCACGACAGGGGTCGAACACTGAAGCTTTCTTT

j_call: TRBJ2-4
clone_size: -
d_call: TRBD2
v_call: TRBV5-1
cdr3_aa: CASSLESGIGIQYF
cdr3_nt: TGCGCCAGCAGCTTGGAGAGCGGGATCGGCATTCAGTACTTC

j_call: TRBJ2-7
clone_size: -
d_call: TRBD2
v_call: TRBV19
cdr3_aa: CASSRTSGRFHEQYF
cdr3_nt: TGTGCCAGTAGCCGAACTAGCGGGAGGTTCCACGAGCAGTACTTC

j_call: TRBJ1-3
clone_size: -
d_call: TRBD1
v_call: TRBV7-9
cdr3_aa: CASSNRGKSGNTIYF
cdr3_nt: TGTGCCAGCAGCAACAGGGGGAAATCTGGAAACACCATATATTTT

j_call: TRBJ2-1
clone_size: once
d_call: -
v_call: TRBV6-6
cdr3_aa: CASKVGRVNNEQFF
cdr3_nt: TGTGCCAGCAAGGTTGGCAGGGTTAACAATGAGCAGTTCTTC

j_call: TRBJ1-2
clone_size: -
d_call: -
v_call: TRBV29-1
cdr3_aa: CSVVFPGDYGYTF
cdr3_nt: TGCAGCGTTGTGTTTCCAGGTGACTATGGCTACACCTTC

j_call: TRBJ1-2
clone_size: -
d_call: -
v_call: TRBV18
cdr3_aa: CASSPGRDNNYGYTF
cdr3_nt: TGTGCCAGCTCACCCGGCAGGGATAATAACTATGGCTACACCTTC

j_call: TRBJ2-2
clone_size: once
d_call: -
v_call: TRBV5-1
cdr3_aa: CASSLTSLSTGELFF
cdr3_nt: TGCGCCAGCAGCTTGACTAGCTTGAGCACCGGGGAGCTGTTTTTT

j_call: TRBJ2-5
clone_size: once
d_call: TRBD2
v_call: TRBV11-1
cdr3_aa: CASSLVLAGGETQYF
cdr3_nt: TGTGCCAGCAGCTTAGTGCTAGCGGGAGGAGAGACCCAGTACTTC

j_call: TRBJ2-4
clone_size: -
d_call: TRBD2
v_call: TRBV18
cdr3_aa: CASSPVLAGGPGAKNIQYF
cdr3_nt: TGTGCCAGCTCCCCTGTCCTAGCGGGAGGACCGGGAGCCAAAAACATTCAGTACTTC

j_call: TRBJ2-7
clone_size: -
d_call: TRBD2
v_call: TRBV5-1
cdr3_aa: CASSPRTSGNGEQYF
cdr3_nt: TGCGCCAGCAGCCCCAGGACTAGCGGGAACGGCGAGCAGTACTTC

j_call: TRBJ1-1
clone_size: -
d_call: -
v_call: TRBV6-5
cdr3_aa: CASSYSRSNLVAFF
cdr3_nt: TGTGCCAGCAGTTACTCACGGAGCAACCTTGTAGCTTTCTTT

j_call: TRBJ2-1
clone_size: -
d_call: -
v_call: TRBV5-6
cdr3_aa: CASSLARYNEQFF
cdr3_nt: TGTGCCAGCAGCTTGGCGAGATACAATGAGCAGTTCTTC

j_call: TRBJ1-2
clone_size: -
d_call: TRBD1
v_call: TRBV19
cdr3_aa: CASSSFRGARQGIAYGYTF
cdr3_nt: TGTGCCAGTAGTTCTTTTCGGGGGGCCAGACAGGGGATTGCCTATGGCTACACCTTC